This passage covers 27 T cell receptor beta chains from one sample sequenced in a study of blood T cell repertoires in COVID-19 (TCRdb year 2020). Libraries were prepared through the immunoSEQ multiplex PCR assay. Imported from immuneACCESS, the table was reduced by TCRdb to in-frame sequences with V and J called. These copies leave out some clones; in studies compared against another copy, an unresolved V gene accounts for under half, and the cause of the remainder is not known. The sample profile shows roughly 500,000 clones; about nine tenths of them were found once. The ten largest clones add up to 8% to 9.5% of the sample. Material: PBMCs or T cells enriched from blood (not recorded which). All receptors derive from a woman between 55 and 75 years old who had recovered from COVID-19.

V usage is TRBV5-1 and J usage is TRBJ1-1; 7 nucleotides line up with TRBD1. CDR1 SGHRS and CDR2 YFSETQ come from the germline V gene. This CDR3 contains 16 residues. J lost 1 base, V lost 2 bases, and 8 bases had no gene match. CDR3 nucleotide sequence: TGCGCCAGCAGCTTCGGTCCACAGGGGCCGAACACTGAAGCTTTCTTT. Its translation is CASSFGPQGPNTEAFF.

This chain joins TRBV3-1 (or the pseudogene TRBV3-2) and TRBJ1-5; 7 nucleotides line up with TRBD1. This CDR3 comprises 15 residues. Germline V gene sequence: CDR1 LGHDT, CDR2 YNNKEL (reference sequence). Unmatched junction bases numbered 4, after V lost 1 base and J lost 4 bases. The CDR3 reads CASSQGGTANQPQHF. In DNA, the CDR3 is TGTGCCAGCAGCCAAGGTGGGACAGCGAATCAGCCCCAGCATTTT.

This clone was counted only a few times. V and J are TRBV2 and TRBJ2-5, with TRBD1 identical over 8 bases. V gave up 7 bases and J gave up 4 bases; unmatched junction bases: 5. Per the germline V gene, CDR1 is SNHLY and CDR2 is FYNNEI. The CDR3 length is 13 residues. The CDR3 DNA is TGTGCCAGCAAGTTCACAGGGGGAGAGACCCAGTACTTC. It specifies CASKFTGGETQYF.

The CDR3 reads CSVAGNEEKLFF. For the CDR3, the DNA is TGCAGCGTTGCAGGTAATGAAGAAAAACTGTTTTTT. The chain joins TRBV29-1 to TRBJ1-4; D is ambiguous. CDR3 length equals 12 residues. With 4 bases removed from V and 8 bases from J, the gap between germline ends came to 11 bases. CDR1 is SQVTM and CDR2 is ANQGSEA in the germline V gene.

The J gene is TRBJ2-7, the V gene TRBV11-2; 8 positions match TRBD2. This CDR3 has 14 residues. CDR1 and CDR2 from the germline V gene are SGHAT and FQNNGV. With V trimmed by 4 bases and J by 1 base, 3 bases remained unmatched. The CDR3 loop reads CASSSGGVSYEQYF. The CDR3 DNA reads TGTGCCAGCAGCTCGGGGGGGGTTTCCTACGAGCAGTACTTC. Combining the CDR3 with reference TRBV11-2 and TRBJ2-7 gives the whole variable domain EAGVAQSPRYKIIEKRQSVAFWCNPISGHATLYWYQQILGQGPKLLIQFQNNGVVDDSQLPKDRFSAERLKGVDSTLKIQPAKLEDSAVYLCASSSGGVSYEQYFGPGTRLTVT.

The CDR3 bases are TGTGCTAGTGGTTCTGGTTGGAGGGGAGGCACCGGGGAGCTGTTTTTT. It specifies CASGSGWRGGTGELFF. The gene calls are TRBV12-5 and TRBJ2-2, with a possible D match to TRBD2 (6 bases). The CDR3 is made up of 16 amino acids. Trimming cost V 4 bases and J 4 bases, with 16 bases left between them. Per germline, CDR1 LGHNT and CDR2 FRNRAP.

The rearrangement uses TRBV29-1 and TRBJ1-2, with D possibly matching TRBD1 (5 bases). This CDR3 is 13 amino acids long. Trimming removed 6 bases from V and 6 bases from J, with 17 bases in between. CDR1 and CDR2 (germline): SQVTM, ANQGSEA. The chain's CDR3 is CSVDDGGEDGYTF. CDR3 nucleotides: TGCAGCGTCGACGACGGGGGGGAGGATGGCTACACCTTC.

The chain uses TRBV27 and TRBJ1-2, with D tentatively TRBD1 (5 bases). The CDR3 runs to 15 residues. With 5 bases removed from V and 4 bases from J, the gap between germline ends came to 17 bases. Germline CDR1 and CDR2: MNHEY and SMNVEV (reference sequence). CDR3 in amino acids: CASSLAWGLAYGYTF. The CDR3 bases are TGTGCCAGCAGTCTCGCGTGGGGCCTGGCCTATGGCTACACCTTC.

V gene TRBV27 combines with J gene TRBJ1-6; 7 bases agree with TRBD1. From germline, CDR1 is MNHEY and CDR2 SMNVEV (reference sequence). The CDR3 loop spans 14 amino acids. Losses at the gene ends were 6 bases for V and 10 bases for J; bases not matched to a gene: 9. The DNA of the CDR3 is TGTGCCAGCAGGCGGGTCCAGGGGGGCTCACCCCTCCACTTT. It is translated as CASRRVQGGSPLHF.

V usage is TRBV6-6 and J usage is TRBJ1-1; D call uncertain. The CDR3 has 15 residues. The germline V gene encodes CDR1 MNHNY and CDR2 SVGAGI (reference sequence). V dropped 4 bases and J dropped 5 bases, with 17 bases sitting between them. The CDR3 DNA follows: TGTGCCAGCAGTTGGGCGTCAGGAGGTAGAACTGAAGCTTTCTTT. Translation gives CASSWASGGRTEAFF.

In its sample, this clone was seen a few times. The chain combines TRBV28 with TRBJ2-1; a weak D match, TRBD2 (5 bases). Germline assignment: CDR1 MDHEN and CDR2 SYDVKM. The CDR3 runs 15 residues. Trimming pared 3 bases from V and 0 bases from J, leaving 9 bases between. CDR3 sequence (DNA): TGTGCCAGCAGTTTTGAGGGCCGCTCCTACAATGAGCAGTTCTTC. Its protein is CASSFEGRSYNEQFF.

V gene TRBV28 combines with J gene TRBJ2-2, with D possibly matching TRBD2 (6 bases). Deletions cut 10 bases from V and 4 bases from J, with 19 bases between. CDR1 and CDR2 (germline): MDHEN, SYDVKM. This CDR3 is 15 amino acids long. The CDR3 is CATRGGGLGTGELFF. The CDR3 DNA is TGTGCCACCCGCGGTGGGGGGTTGGGCACCGGGGAGCTGTTTTTT. The variable domain in full, with the rest retrieved from reference TRBV28 and TRBJ2-2, is DVKVTQSSRYLVKRTGEKVFLECVQDMDHENMFWYRQDPGLGLRLIYFSYDVKMKEKGDIPEGYSVSREKKERFSLILESASTNQTSMYLCATRGGGLGTGELFFGEGSRLTVL.

The table lists this clone with a count of one. V is TRBV5-1 and J is TRBJ2-7, with D perhaps matching TRBD2 (6 bases). CDR1 is SGHRS and CDR2 is YFSETQ in the germline V gene. CDR3 size: 13 residues. V shed 4 bases and J shed 4 bases, with 12 bases lying between them. CDR3 nucleotides: TGCGCCAGCAGCCCGGCTGGGGGGTACGAGCAGTACGTC. Amino acids: CASSPAGGYEQYV.

The V gene is TRBV19, the J gene TRBJ2-7; 7 nucleotides match TRBD1. V was clipped by 3 bases and J by 3 bases; unmatched bases: 8. Germline V gives CDR1 LNHDA, CDR2 SQIVND (reference sequence). The CDR3 spans 15 residues. CDR3 sequence reads: CASSMEHGQVYEQYF. As DNA, the CDR3 is TGTGCCAGTAGTATGGAACACGGACAGGTCTACGAGCAGTACTTC.

The J gene is TRBJ2-3, the V gene TRBV9; 14 positions match TRBD2. Germline CDR1 and CDR2: SGDLS and YYNGEE. V lost 0 bases to trimming and J lost 6 bases; unmatched junction nucleotides: 0. The CDR3 extends over 15 amino acids. The CDR3 protein is CASSVGTSGGDTQYF. CDR3 in DNA: TGTGCCAGCAGCGTAGGGACTAGCGGGGGGGATACGCAGTATTTT.

This sequence joins TRBV12-2 and TRBJ1-2; TRBD1, the table's D call, lacks a check against the DNA. TRBV12-2 is designated a pseudogene. The CDR3 totals 12 residues. The CDR3 region has the DNA TGTGCAAGTCAAAAGGGGAAGTATGGCTACACCTTC. This translates into CASQKGKYGYTF.

The chain joins TRBV5-1 to TRBJ2-1; 10 positions match TRBD1. The CDR3 has 16 amino acids. V trimming: 6 bases; J trimming: 0 bases; junction bases outside the gene matches: 6. Germline V lookup: CDR1 SGHRS, CDR2 YFSETQ. The CDR3 region is CASTGQGSSSYNEQFF. The CDR3 DNA reads TGCGCCAGCACGGGACAGGGGTCTAGCTCCTACAATGAGCAGTTCTTC.

The V gene is TRBV11-2, the J gene TRBJ1-1, with TRBD1 matching over 7 bases. This CDR3 region has 16 residues. Losses at the gene ends were 3 bases for V and 4 bases for J; bases not matched to a gene: 11. The germline V gene has CDR1 SGHAT and CDR2 FQNNGV. DNA for the CDR3: TGTGCCAGCAGCTTTCACCCGACAGGGAGTGGCACTGAAGCTTTCTTT. Its protein is CASSFHPTGSGTEAFF.

V usage is TRBV27 and J usage is TRBJ1-2; possibly TRBD1 for D (6 bases). Germline V gives CDR1 MNHEY, CDR2 SMNVEV (reference sequence). V lost 6 bases to trimming and J lost 5 bases, with 22 bases between them. The CDR3 covers 16 residues. CDR3 bases: TGTGCCAGCAGGGGGACGAGACAGGCCTCTCTATATGGCTACACCTTC. This encodes CASRGTRQASLYGYTF.

The CDR3: CASSPDRREFYGYTF. Here the CDR3 DNA reads TGTGCCAGCAGCCCGGACAGGCGGGAATTTTATGGCTACACCTTC. The chain links TRBV6-5 to TRBJ1-2, with 7 positions matching TRBD1. The CDR3 spans 15 residues. V gave up 6 bases and J gave up 5 bases; unmatched junction bases: 12. The V gene's germline CDR1 is MNHEY and CDR2 SVGAGI.

This rearrangement joins TRBV30 to TRBJ2-4, with D uncertain. The V gene lost 3 bases and the J gene lost 4 bases, with 19 bases spanning the gap. CDR1 and CDR2 from the germline V gene are GTSNPN and SVGIG (reference sequence). The CDR3 contains 16 residues. The CDR3 is CAWRAGGWNSKNIQYF. CDR3 in DNA: TGTGCCTGGAGGGCTGGCGGTTGGAATTCAAAAAACATTCAGTACTTC.

The V call is TRBV12-5, the J call TRBJ1-3; D ambiguous. The CDR3 spans 15 residues. In germline, CDR1 is LGHNT, CDR2 FRNRAP. The germline V and J ends were trimmed by 0 bases and 0 bases, with 6 bases remaining between them. CDR3 amino acids: CASGLVLRSGNTIYF. CDR3 DNA sequence: TGTGCTAGTGGTTTGGTACTCCGCTCTGGAAACACCATATATTTT.

This clone was counted between two and nine times. The rearrangement joins TRBV2 to TRBJ2-2, with 7 bases lining up with TRBD1. V dropped 6 bases and J dropped 6; count of bases not matched to a gene: 4. The CDR3 totals 13 residues. Germline CDR1 reads SNHLY; CDR2 reads FYNNEI. In DNA form, the CDR3 reads TGTGCCAGCAGGACAGGGTGGCCCGGGGAGCTGTTTTTT. As protein: CASRTGWPGELFF.

The V call is TRBV7-8, the J call TRBJ1-5; 7 positions match TRBD1. With V trimmed by 6 bases and J by 2 bases, 10 bases remained unmatched. The CDR3 loop spans 16 amino acids. Germline V gene data show CDR1 as SGHVS and CDR2 as FQNEAQ. This chain's CDR3 is CASSYDRVGGNQPQHF. The CDR3 coding sequence is TGTGCCAGCAGTTACGACAGGGTCGGCGGCAATCAGCCCCAGCATTTT.

The chain employs TRBV5-1 and TRBJ2-7; 9 nucleotides line up with TRBD1. The CDR3 contains 15 residues. The V and J ends lost 4 bases and 1 base, in that order; junction bases with no gene match: 6. Per germline, CDR1 SGHRS and CDR2 YFSETQ. The CDR3 reads CASSIRDRASYEQYF. The CDR3 bases are TGCGCCAGCAGCATAAGGGACAGGGCATCCTACGAGCAGTACTTC.

The chain employs TRBV5-6 and TRBJ1-2, with D hard to call. This CDR3 comprises 16 residues. CDR1 SGHDT and CDR2 YYEEEE come from the germline V gene. V lost 0 bases, J lost 4 bases, and 16 bases lay in between. As DNA, the CDR3 is TGTGCCAGCAGCTTGGCCCCGGGAATGGGGATCTATGGCTACACCTTC. Amino acid sequence: CASSLAPGMGIYGYTF.

This clone was observed once. The V gene is TRBV6-5, the J gene TRBJ2-7; 10 positions match TRBD1. V shed 5 bases and J 2 bases; nucleotides not matched to a gene: 6. In germline, CDR1 is MNHEY, CDR2 SVGAGI. The CDR3 totals 15 residues. The CDR3 region is CASSRDRGATYEQYV. CDR3 nucleotide sequence: TGTGCCAGCAGTCGGGACAGGGGAGCTACCTACGAGCAGTACGTC.